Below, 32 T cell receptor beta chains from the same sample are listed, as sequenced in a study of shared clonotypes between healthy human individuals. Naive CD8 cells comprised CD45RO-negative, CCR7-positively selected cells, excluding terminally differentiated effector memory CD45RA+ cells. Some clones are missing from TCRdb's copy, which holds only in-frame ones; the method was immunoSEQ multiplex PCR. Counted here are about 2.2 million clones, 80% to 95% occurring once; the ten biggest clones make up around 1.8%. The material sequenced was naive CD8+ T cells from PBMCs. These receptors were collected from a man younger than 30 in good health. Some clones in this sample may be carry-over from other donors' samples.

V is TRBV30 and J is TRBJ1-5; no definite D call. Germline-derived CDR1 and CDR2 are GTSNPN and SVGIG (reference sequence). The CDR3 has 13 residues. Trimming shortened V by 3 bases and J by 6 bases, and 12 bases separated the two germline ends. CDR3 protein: CAWRGWLTQPQHF. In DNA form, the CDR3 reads TGTGCCTGGAGGGGTTGGCTAACTCAGCCCCAGCATTTT. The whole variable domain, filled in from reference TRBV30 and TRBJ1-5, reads SQTIHQWPATLVQPVGSPLSLECTVEGTSNPNLYWYRQAAGRGLQLLFYSVGIGQISSEVPQNLSASRPQDRQFILSSKKLLLSDSGFYLCAWRGWLTQPQHFGDGTRLSIL.

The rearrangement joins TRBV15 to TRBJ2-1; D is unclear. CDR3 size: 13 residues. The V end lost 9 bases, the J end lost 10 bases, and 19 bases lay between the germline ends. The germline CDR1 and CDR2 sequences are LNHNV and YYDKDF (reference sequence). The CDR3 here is CATNWIGAGEQFF. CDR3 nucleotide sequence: TGTGCCACTAATTGGATCGGCGCCGGGGAGCAGTTCTTC.

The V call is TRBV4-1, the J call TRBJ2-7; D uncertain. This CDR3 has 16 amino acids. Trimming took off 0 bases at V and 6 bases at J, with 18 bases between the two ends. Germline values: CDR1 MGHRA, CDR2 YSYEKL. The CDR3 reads CASSQEPGRGRREQYF. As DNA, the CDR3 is TGCGCCAGCAGCCAAGAACCCGGACGCGGCAGGCGCGAGCAGTACTTC.

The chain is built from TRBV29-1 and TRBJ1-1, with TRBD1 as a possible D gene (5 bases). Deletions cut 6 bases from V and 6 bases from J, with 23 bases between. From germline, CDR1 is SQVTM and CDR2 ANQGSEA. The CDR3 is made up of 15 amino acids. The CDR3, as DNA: TGCAGCGTCAGGAACTCAGGGTACTTGGGCGCTGAAGCTTTCTTT. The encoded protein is CSVRNSGYLGAEAFF.

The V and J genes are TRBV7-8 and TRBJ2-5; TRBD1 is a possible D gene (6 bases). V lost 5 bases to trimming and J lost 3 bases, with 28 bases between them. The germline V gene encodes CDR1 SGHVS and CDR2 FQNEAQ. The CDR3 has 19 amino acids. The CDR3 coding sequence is TGTGCCAGCAGCGCCAAAGGTAACCTCGGGACAAGCAGTAAAGAGACCCAGTACTTC. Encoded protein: CASSAKGNLGTSSKETQYF.

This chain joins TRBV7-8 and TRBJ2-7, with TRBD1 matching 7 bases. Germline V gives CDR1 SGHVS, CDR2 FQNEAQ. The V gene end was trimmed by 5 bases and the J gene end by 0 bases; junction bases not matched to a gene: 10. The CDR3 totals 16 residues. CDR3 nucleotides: TGTGCCAGCAGCCAACGCCCGGGACAGAGCTCCTACGAGCAGTACTTC. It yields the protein CASSQRPGQSSYEQYF.

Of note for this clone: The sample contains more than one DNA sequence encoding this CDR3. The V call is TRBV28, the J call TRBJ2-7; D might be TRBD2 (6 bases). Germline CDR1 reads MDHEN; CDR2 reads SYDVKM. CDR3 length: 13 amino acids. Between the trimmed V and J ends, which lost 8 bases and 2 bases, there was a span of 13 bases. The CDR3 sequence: CASRGTGAYEQYF. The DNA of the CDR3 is TGTGCCAGCCGGGGGACCGGGGCCTACGAGCAGTACTTC.

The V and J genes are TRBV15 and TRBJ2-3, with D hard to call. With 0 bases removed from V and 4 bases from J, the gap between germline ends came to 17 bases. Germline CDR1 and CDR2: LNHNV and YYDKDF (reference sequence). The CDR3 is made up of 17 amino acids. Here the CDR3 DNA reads TGTGCCACCAGCAGAGATCGTCTGGCCCACCCCCCAGATACGCAGTATTTT. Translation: CATSRDRLAHPPDTQYF.

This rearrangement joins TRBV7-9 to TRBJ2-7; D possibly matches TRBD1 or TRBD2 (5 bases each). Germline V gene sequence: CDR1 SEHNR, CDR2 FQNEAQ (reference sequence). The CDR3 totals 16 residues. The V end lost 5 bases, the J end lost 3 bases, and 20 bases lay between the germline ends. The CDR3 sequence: CASSPPGGGDSYEQYF. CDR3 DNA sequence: TGTGCCAGCAGCCCACCGGGCGGAGGAGACAGCTACGAGCAGTACTTC. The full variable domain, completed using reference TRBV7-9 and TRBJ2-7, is DTGVSQNPRHKITKRGQNVTFRCDPISEHNRLYWYRQTLGQGPEFLTYFQNEAQLEKSRLLSDRFSAERPKGSFSTLEIQRTEQGDSAMYLCASSPPGGGDSYEQYFGPGTRLTVT.

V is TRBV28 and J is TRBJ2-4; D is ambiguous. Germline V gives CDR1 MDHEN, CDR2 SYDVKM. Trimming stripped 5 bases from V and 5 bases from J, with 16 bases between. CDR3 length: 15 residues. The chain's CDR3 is CASSPMGPSENIQYF. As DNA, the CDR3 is TGTGCCAGCAGTCCTATGGGCCCCTCGGAAAACATTCAGTACTTC.

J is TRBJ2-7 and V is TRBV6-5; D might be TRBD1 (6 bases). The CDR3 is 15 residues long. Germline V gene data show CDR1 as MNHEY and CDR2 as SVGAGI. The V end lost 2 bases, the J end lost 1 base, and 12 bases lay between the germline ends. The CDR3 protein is CASSYRRDKSYEQYF. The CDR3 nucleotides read TGTGCCAGCAGTTACCGCCGGGACAAGTCCTACGAGCAGTACTTC.

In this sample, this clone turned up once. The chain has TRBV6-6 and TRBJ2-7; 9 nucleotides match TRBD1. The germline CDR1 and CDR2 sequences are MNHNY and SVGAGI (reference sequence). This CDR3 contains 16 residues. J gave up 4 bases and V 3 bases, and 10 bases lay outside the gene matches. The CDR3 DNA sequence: TGTGCCAGCAGTTATTCGGACAGGGGACTCCTTTACGAGCAGTACTTC. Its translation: CASSYSDRGLLYEQYF.

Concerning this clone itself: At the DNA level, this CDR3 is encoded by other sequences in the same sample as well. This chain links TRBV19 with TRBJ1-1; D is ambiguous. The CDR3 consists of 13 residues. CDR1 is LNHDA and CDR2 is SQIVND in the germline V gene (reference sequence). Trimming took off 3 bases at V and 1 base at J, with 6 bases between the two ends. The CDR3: CASSISGNTEAFF. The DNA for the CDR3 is TGTGCCAGTAGTATTTCAGGGAACACTGAAGCTTTCTTT.

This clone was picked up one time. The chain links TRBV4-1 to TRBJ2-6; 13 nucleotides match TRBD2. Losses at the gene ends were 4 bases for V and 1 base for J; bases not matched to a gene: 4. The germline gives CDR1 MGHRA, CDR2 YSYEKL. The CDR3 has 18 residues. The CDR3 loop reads CASSLGLAGESGANVLTF. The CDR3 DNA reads TGCGCCAGCAGCCTCGGACTAGCGGGAGAATCTGGGGCCAACGTCCTGACTTTC.

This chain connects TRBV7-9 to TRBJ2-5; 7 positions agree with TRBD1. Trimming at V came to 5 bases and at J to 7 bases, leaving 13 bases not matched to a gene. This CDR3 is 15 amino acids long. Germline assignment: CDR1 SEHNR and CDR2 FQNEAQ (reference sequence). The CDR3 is CASSLEQGFWGTQYF. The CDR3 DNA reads TGTGCCAGCAGCCTAGAACAGGGGTTTTGGGGGACCCAGTACTTC.

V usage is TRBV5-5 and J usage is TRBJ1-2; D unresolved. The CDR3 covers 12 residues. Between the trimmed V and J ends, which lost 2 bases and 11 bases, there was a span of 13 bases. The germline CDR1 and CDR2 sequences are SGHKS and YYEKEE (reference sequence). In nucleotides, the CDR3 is TGTGCCAGCAGCTTTCTGCAGGCCGGGTACACCTTC. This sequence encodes CASSFLQAGYTF.

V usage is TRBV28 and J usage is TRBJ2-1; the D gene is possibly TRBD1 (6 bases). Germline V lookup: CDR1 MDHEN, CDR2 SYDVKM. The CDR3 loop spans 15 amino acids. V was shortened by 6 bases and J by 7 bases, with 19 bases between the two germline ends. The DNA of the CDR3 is TGTGCCAGCAGCAGGGGCGCTACCTGGGGGAATGAGCAGTTCTTC. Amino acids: CASSRGATWGNEQFF.

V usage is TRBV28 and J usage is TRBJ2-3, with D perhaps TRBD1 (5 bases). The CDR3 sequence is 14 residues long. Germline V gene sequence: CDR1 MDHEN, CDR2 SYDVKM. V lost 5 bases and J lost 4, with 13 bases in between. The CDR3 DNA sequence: TGTGCCAGCAGTCCCAGGGATGGGGCAGATACGCAGTATTTT. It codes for CASSPRDGADTQYF. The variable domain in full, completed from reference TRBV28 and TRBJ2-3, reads DVKVTQSSRYLVKRTGEKVFLECVQDMDHENMFWYRQDPGLGLRLIYFSYDVKMKEKGDIPEGYSVSREKKERFSLILESASTNQTSMYLCASSPRDGADTQYFGPGTRLTVL.

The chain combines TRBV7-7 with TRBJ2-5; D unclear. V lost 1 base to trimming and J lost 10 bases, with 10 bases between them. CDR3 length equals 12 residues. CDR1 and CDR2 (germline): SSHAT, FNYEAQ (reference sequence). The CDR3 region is CASSLGDTIQYF. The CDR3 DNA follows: TGTGCCAGCAGCTTAGGTGACACGATCCAGTACTTC. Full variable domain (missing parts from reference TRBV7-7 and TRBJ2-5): GAGVSQSPRYKVTKRGQDVTLRCDPISSHATLYWYQQALGQGPEFLTYFNYEAQPDKSGLPSDRFSAERPEGSISTLTIQRTEQRDSAMYRCASSLGDTIQYFGPGTRLLVL.

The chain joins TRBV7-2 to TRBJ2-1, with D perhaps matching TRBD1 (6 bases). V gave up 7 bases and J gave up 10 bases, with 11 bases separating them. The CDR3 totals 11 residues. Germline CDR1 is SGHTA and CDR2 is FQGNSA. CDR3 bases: TGTGCCAGCACGATAGGGGGAGAGCAGTTCTTC. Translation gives CASTIGGEQFF.

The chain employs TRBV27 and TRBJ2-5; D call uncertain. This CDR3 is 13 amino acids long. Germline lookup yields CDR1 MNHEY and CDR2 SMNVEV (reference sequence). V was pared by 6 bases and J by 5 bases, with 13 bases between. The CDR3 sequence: CASSLGLGETQYF. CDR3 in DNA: TGTGCCAGCAGCTTAGGGCTAGGCGAGACCCAGTACTTC.

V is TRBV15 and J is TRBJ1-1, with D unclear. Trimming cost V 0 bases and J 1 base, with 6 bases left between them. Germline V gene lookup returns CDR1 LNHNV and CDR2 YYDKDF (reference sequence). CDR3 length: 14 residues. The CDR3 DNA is TGTGCCACCAGCAGAGAAGGACGGAACACTGAAGCTTTCTTT. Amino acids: CATSREGRNTEAFF.

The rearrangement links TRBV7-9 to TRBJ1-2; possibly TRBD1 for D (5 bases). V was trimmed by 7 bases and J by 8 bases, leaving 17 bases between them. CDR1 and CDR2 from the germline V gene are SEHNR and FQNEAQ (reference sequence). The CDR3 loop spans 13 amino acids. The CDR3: CASTVRVGEGYTF. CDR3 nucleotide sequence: TGTGCCAGCACCGTTAGAGTGGGGGAAGGCTACACCTTC. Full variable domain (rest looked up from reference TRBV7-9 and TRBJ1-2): DTGVSQNPRHKITKRGQNVTFRCDPISEHNRLYWYRQTLGQGPEFLTYFQNEAQLEKSRLLSDRFSAERPKGSFSTLEIQRTEQGDSAMYLCASTVRVGEGYTFGSGTRLTVV.

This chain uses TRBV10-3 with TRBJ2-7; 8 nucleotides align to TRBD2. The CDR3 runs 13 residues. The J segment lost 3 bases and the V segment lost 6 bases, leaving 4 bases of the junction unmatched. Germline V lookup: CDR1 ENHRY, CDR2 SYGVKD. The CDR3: CAIRGLGVYEQYF. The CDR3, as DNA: TGTGCCATCAGGGGACTAGGGGTCTACGAGCAGTACTTC.

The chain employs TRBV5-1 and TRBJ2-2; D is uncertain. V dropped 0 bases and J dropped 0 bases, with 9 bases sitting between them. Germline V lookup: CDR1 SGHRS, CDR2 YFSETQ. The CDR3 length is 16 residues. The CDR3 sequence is CASSLVRASNTGELFF. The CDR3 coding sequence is TGCGCCAGCAGCTTGGTTCGGGCTTCGAACACCGGGGAGCTGTTTTTT.

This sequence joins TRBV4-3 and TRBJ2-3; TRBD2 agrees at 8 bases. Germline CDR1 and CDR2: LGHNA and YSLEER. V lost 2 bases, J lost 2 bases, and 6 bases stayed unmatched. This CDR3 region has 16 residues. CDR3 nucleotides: TGCGCCAGCAGCCAACTGGCTAGCGGGCCCACAGATACGCAGTATTTT. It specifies CASSQLASGPTDTQYF.

The CDR3 loop reads CASSPSRGAYEQYF. The CDR3 coding sequence is TGTGCCAGCAGCCCAAGCCGGGGGGCCTACGAGCAGTACTTC. The V call is TRBV7-9, the J call TRBJ2-7; 7 bases match TRBD2. Germline trimming cut 5 bases from V and 2 bases from J; bases unmatched to any gene: 6. Germline values: CDR1 SEHNR, CDR2 FQNEAQ (reference sequence). This CDR3 region has 14 residues.

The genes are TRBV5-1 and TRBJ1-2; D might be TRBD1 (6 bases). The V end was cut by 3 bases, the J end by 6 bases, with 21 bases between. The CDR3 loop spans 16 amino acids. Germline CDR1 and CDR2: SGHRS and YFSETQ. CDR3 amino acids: CASSSDHLRGANGYTF. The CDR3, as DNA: TGCGCCAGCAGCTCCGACCACCTGCGGGGGGCTAATGGCTACACCTTC.

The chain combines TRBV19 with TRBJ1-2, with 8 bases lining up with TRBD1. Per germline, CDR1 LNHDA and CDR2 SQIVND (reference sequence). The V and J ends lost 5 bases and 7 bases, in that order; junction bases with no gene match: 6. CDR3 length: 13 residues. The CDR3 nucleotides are TGTGCCAGTAGTCCACAGACAGGGGCTGGCTACACCTTC. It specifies CASSPQTGAGYTF.

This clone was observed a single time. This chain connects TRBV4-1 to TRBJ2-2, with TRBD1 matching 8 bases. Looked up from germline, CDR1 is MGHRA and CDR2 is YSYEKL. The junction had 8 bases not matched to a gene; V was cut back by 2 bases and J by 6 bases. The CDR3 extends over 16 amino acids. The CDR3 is CASSQFLQGGSGELFF. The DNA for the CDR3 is TGCGCCAGCAGCCAATTTTTACAGGGGGGTTCCGGGGAGCTGTTTTTT.

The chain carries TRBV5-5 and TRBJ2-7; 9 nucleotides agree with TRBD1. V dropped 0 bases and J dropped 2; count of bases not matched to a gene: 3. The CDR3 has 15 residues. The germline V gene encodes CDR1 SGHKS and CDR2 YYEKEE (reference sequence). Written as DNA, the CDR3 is TGTGCCAGCAGCTTGGACAACAGGGGGCCCTACGAGCAGTACTTC. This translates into CASSLDNRGPYEQYF.

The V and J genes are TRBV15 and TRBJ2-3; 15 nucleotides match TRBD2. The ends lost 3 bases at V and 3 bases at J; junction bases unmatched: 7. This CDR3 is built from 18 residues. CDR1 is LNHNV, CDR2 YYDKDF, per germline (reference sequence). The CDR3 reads CATSRGEGLAGGTDTQYF. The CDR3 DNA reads TGTGCCACCAGCAGGGGGGAGGGACTAGCGGGAGGTACAGATACGCAGTATTTT. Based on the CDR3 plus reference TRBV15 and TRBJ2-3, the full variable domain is DAMVIQNPRYQVTQFGKPVTLSCSQTLNHNVMYWYQQKSSQAPKLLFHYYDKDFNNEADTPDNFQSRRPNTSFCFLDIRSPGLGDTAMYLCATSRGEGLAGGTDTQYFGPGTRLTVL.